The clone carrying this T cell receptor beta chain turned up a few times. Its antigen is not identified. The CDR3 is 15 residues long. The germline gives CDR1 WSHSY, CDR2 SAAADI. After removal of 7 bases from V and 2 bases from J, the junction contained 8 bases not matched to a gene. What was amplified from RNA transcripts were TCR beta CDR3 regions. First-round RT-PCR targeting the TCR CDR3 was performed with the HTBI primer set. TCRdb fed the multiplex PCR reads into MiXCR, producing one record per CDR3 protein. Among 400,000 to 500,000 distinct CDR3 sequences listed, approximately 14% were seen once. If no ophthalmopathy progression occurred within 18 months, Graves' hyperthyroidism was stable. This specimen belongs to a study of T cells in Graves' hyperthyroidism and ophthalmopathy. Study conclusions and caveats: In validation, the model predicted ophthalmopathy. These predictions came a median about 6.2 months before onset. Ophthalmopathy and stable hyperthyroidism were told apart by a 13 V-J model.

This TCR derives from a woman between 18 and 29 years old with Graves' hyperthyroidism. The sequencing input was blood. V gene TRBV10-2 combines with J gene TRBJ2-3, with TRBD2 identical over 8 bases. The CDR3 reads CASKSAGVITDTQYF. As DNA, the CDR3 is TGCGCCAGCAAGTCAGCGGGAGTAATCACAGATACGCAGTATTTT.